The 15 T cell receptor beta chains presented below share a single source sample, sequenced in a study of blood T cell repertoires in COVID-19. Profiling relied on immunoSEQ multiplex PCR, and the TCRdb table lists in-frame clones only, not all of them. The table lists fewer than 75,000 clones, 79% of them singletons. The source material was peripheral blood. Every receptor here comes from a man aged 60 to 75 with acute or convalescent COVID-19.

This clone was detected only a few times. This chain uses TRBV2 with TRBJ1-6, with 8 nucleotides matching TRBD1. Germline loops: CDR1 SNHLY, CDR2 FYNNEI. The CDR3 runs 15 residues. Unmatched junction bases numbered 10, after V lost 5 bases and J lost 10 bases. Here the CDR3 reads CASSTGWTGMSPLHF. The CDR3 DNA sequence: TGTGCCAGCAGTACAGGCTGGACAGGGATGTCACCCCTCCACTTT.

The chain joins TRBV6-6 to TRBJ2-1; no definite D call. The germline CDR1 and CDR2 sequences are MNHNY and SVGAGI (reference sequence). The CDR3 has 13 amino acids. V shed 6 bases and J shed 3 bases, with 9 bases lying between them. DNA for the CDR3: TGTGCCAGCAGCCAGCTAGACTACAATGAGCAGTTCTTC. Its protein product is CASSQLDYNEQFF.

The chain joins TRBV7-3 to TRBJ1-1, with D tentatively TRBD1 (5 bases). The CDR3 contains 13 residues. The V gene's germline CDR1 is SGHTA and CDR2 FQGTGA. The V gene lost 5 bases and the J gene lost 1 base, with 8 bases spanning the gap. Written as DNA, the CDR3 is TGTGCCAGCAGCCTACAGGAGAACACTGAAGCTTTCTTT. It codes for CASSLQENTEAFF.

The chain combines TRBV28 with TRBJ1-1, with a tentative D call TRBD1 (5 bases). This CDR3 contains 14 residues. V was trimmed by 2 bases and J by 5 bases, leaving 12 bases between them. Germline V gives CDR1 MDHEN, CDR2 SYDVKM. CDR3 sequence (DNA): TGTGCCAGCAGTTTAGGGTCAGGGAAGACTGAAGCTTTCTTT. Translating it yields CASSLGSGKTEAFF.

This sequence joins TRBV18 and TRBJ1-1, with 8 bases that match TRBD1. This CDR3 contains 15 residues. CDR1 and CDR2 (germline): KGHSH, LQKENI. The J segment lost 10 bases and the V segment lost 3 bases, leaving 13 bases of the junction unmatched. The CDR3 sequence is CASSPETGEFSGAFF. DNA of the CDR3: TGTGCCAGCTCACCCGAGACAGGGGAATTTTCTGGAGCTTTCTTT.

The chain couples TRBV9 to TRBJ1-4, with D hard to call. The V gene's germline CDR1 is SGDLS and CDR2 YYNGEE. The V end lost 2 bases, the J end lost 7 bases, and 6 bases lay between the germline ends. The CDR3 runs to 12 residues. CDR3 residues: CASSVYGEKLFF. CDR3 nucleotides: TGTGCCAGCAGCGTCTACGGTGAAAAACTGTTTTTT. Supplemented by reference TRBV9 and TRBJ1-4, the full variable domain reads DSGVTQTPKHLITATGQRVTLRCSPRSGDLSVYWYQQSLDQGLQFLIQYYNGEERAKGNILERFSAQQFPDLHSELNLSSLELGDSALYFCASSVYGEKLFFGSGTQLSVL.

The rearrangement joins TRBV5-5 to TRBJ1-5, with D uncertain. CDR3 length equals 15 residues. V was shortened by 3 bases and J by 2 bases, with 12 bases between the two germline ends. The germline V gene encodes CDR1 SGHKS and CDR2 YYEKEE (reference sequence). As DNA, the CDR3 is TGTGCCAGCAGCTCTACTCTTAACGGCAATCAGCCCCAGCATTTT. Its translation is CASSSTLNGNQPQHF.

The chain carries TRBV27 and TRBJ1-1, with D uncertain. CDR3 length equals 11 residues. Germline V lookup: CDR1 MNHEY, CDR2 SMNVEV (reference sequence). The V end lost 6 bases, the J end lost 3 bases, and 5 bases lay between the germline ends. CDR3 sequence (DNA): TGTGCCAGCAGGCTAGACACTGAAGCTTTCTTT. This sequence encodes CASRLDTEAFF.

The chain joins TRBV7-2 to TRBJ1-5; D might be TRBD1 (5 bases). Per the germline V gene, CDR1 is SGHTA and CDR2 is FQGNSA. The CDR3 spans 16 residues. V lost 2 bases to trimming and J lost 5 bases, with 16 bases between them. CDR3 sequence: CASSLMPTGGDQPQHF. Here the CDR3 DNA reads TGTGCCAGCAGCTTAATGCCGACCGGAGGGGATCAGCCCCAGCATTTT.

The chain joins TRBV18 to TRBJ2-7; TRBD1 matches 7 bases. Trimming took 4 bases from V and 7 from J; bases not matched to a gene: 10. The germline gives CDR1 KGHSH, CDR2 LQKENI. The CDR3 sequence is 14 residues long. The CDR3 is CASSQLGTEAEQYF. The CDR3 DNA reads TGTGCCAGCTCACAGCTGGGGACAGAGGCAGAGCAGTACTTC.

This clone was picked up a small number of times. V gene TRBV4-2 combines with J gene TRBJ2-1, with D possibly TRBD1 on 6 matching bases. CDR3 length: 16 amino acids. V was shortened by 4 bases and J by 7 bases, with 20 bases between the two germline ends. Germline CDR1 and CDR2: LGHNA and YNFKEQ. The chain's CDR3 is CASSRDRGFGGNEQFF. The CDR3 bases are TGTGCCAGCAGCCGTGATAGGGGGTTCGGCGGGAATGAGCAGTTCTTC.

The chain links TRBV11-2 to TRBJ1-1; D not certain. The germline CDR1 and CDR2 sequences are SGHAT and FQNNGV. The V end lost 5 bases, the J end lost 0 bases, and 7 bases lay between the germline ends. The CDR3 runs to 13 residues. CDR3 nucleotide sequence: TGTGCCAGCAGCCGACACGTGAACACTGAAGCTTTCTTT. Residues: CASSRHVNTEAFF.

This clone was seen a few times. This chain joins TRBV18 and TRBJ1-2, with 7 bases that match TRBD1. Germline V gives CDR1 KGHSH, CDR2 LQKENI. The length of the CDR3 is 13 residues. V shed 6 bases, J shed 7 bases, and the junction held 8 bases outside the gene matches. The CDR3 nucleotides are TGTGCCAGCTCCCCGGGACAGCCCTTTGGCTACACCTTC. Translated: CASSPGQPFGYTF. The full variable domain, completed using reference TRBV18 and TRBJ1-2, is NAGVMQNPRHLVRRRGQEARLRCSPMKGHSHVYWYRQLPEEGLKFMVYLQKENIIDESGMPKERFSAEFPKEGPSILRIQQVVRGDSAAYFCASSPGQPFGYTFGSGTRLTVV.

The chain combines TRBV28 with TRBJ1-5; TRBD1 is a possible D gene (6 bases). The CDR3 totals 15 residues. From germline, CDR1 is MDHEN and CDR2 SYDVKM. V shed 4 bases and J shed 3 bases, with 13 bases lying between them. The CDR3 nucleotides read TGTGCCAGCAGTTGGGGCAGGGGATACAATCAGCCCCAGCATTTT. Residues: CASSWGRGYNQPQHF. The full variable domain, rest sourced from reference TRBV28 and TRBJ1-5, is DVKVTQSSRYLVKRTGEKVFLECVQDMDHENMFWYRQDPGLGLRLIYFSYDVKMKEKGDIPEGYSVSREKKERFSLILESASTNQTSMYLCASSWGRGYNQPQHFGDGTRLSIL.

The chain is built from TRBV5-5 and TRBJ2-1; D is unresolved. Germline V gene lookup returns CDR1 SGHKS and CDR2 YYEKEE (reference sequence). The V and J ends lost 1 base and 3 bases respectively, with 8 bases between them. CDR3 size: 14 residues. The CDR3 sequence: CASSLSGRYNEQFF. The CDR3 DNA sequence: TGTGCCAGCAGCTTGTCTGGGCGCTACAATGAGCAGTTCTTC.